This T cell receptor (beta chain) came from a study of preoperative IRX-2 immunotherapy in early breast cancer. Clones were sequenced by immunoSEQ multiplex PCR, and TCRdb holds only the in-frame ones, with some missing. The table has under 6,000 clones, approximately 73% seen once; the top ten hold roughly 15%. CDR3 length: 15 amino acids. From germline, CDR1 is MNHGY and CDR2 SAAAGT. Trimming took 4 bases from V and 2 from J, leaving 14 bases between them. Specified treatment: preoperative locoregional IRX-2 cytokine immunotherapy. This phase Ib study tested locoregional IRX-2 cytokine immunotherapy given before surgery.

The receptor was isolated from a human donor with breast cancer. The chain combines TRBV6-8 with TRBJ1-1, with D hard to call. The sequenced sample was tumor tissue, obtained before IRX-2 immunotherapy. The CDR3 DNA reads TGTGCCAGCAGTTTGAAGAACAGTGGAAACACTGAAGCTTTCTTT. This gives the protein CASSLKNSGNTEAFF.